This entry describes one TCR beta chain. TCRdb reanalysed the RT-PCR reads using MiXCR and keeps one entry per CDR3 protein. The sample shows almost 700,000 distinct CDR3 sequences, about 14% of them seen only once. V lost 8 bases to trimming and J lost 4 bases, with 15 bases between them. The CDR3 consists of 13 residues. The germline gives CDR1 SGHTA, CDR2 FQGNSA. Input material: memory CD4+ T cells from blood. This receptor was identified in a female donor in good health, serving as a healthy control. The V and J genes are TRBV7-2 and TRBJ2-7; D could derive from TRBD1 or TRBD2 (5 bases each). Written as DNA, the CDR3 is TGTGCCAGCGCCCGGGACGGGAAATACGAGCAGTACTTC. The encoded protein is CASARDGKYEQYF.